The 11 T cell receptor beta chains below come from one sample, sequenced in a study of identical twins. TCRdb re-analysed the 5' RACE reads in MiXCR, keeping a single row per CDR3 protein. Here the sample spans under 1 million distinct CDR3 sequences, roughly 12% being singletons. This sample also belongs to another study, concerning yellow fever vaccine responses in identical twins.

The sample was PBMCs. The receptor source for this set is a young woman in good health.

This chain connects TRBV2 to TRBJ2-6; D remains ambiguous. With 7 bases removed from V and 2 bases from J, the gap between germline ends came to 12 bases. This CDR3 comprises 15 residues. Germline assignment: CDR1 SNHLY and CDR2 FYNNEI. CDR3 DNA sequence: TGTGCCAGCAAGAGACAACCAACTGGGGCCAACGTCCTGACTTTC. Protein: CASKRQPTGANVLTF.

This clonotype was detected only a few times. The rearrangement uses TRBV29-1 and TRBJ1-5, with TRBD1 matching over 8 bases. Germline values: CDR1 SQVTM, CDR2 ANQGSEA. CDR3 length equals 13 residues. V trimming: 5 bases; J trimming: 5 bases; junction bases outside the gene matches: 5. CDR3 in DNA: TGCAGCGTTACACAGGGGGGTGATCAGCCCCAGCATTTT. It is translated as CSVTQGGDQPQHF.

In this sample, this clonotype turned up a few times. V gene TRBV29-1 combines with J gene TRBJ2-3; unclear D gene. Germline CDR1 SQVTM, CDR2 ANQGSEA. The CDR3 spans 10 residues. V shed 4 bases and J shed 6 bases, with 5 bases lying between them. This CDR3 reads CSVVKDTQYF. Here the CDR3 DNA reads TGCAGCGTTGTCAAGGATACGCAGTATTTT.

This clonotype was recorded a few times. This rearrangement joins TRBV3-1 to TRBJ1-1; D is ambiguous. Trimming took off 4 bases at V and 0 bases at J, with 15 bases between the two ends. CDR1 LGHDT and CDR2 YNNKEL come from the germline V gene (reference sequence). The CDR3 is made up of 16 amino acids. CDR3 region: CASSPSGIYMNTEAFF. Written as DNA, the CDR3 is TGTGCCAGCAGCCCTTCGGGGATTTACATGAACACTGAAGCTTTCTTT.

This clonotype was counted only a few times. The chain uses TRBV5-1 and TRBJ2-5; the match to TRBD1 covers 8 bases. Germline V gives CDR1 SGHRS, CDR2 YFSETQ. This CDR3 comprises 15 residues. Trimming took 0 bases from V and 5 from J; bases not matched to a gene: 6. CDR3 loop: CASSLGPGGRETQYF. The CDR3 nucleotides are TGCGCCAGCAGCTTGGGTCCAGGGGGCAGGGAGACCCAGTACTTC.

This clonotype was counted between two and nine times. The chain is built from TRBV19 and TRBJ2-1, with D possibly being TRBD2 (6 bases). V was cut by 1 base and J by 12 bases, with 13 bases left in between. The CDR3 is 13 residues long. CDR1 and CDR2 from the germline V gene are LNHDA and SQIVND (reference sequence). For the CDR3, the DNA is TGTGCCAGTAGTATAGTCTGGCTAGCGACGCAGTTCTTC. Translation: CASSIVWLATQFF. Drawing the rest from reference TRBV19 and TRBJ2-1, the complete variable domain is DGGITQSPKYLFRKEGQNVTLSCEQNLNHDAMYWYRQDPGQGLRLIYYSQIVNDFQKGDIAEGYSVSREKKESFPLTVTSAQKNPTAFYLCASSIVWLATQFFGPGTRLTVL.

There are many counts of this clonotype. The chain recombines TRBV12-3 or TRBV12-4 with TRBJ1-5; D gene uncertain. V was trimmed by 1 base and J by 4 bases, leaving 5 bases between them. The CDR3 spans 13 residues. The CDR3, as DNA: TGTGCCAGCAGTTTAGGGGCAAATCAGCCCCAGCATTTT. This translates into CASSLGANQPQHF.

This clonotype has only a few counts. The chain uses TRBV6-1 and TRBJ1-6; D not resolved. The CDR3 is made up of 15 amino acids. Trimming removed 2 bases at V and 2 bases at J, with 7 bases between. Germline CDR1 MNHNS, CDR2 SASEGT. CDR3 protein: CASSEHSPYNSPLHF. The CDR3 DNA is TGTGCCAGCAGTGAACACAGCCCCTATAATTCACCCCTCCACTTT.

This clonotype appeared many times. V usage is TRBV12-3 or TRBV12-4 and J usage is TRBJ2-3, with no clear D. Deletions cut 6 bases from V and 1 base from J, with 11 bases between. CDR3 length: 14 residues. The CDR3 region has the DNA TGTGCCAGCAGCCGGGTTGGGGGCACAGATACGCAGTATTTT. This encodes CASSRVGGTDTQYF.

The chain joins TRBV3-1 to TRBJ2-1; no clear D gene. V was cut by 1 base and J by 0 bases, with 10 bases left in between. The CDR3 runs to 16 residues. Germline lookup yields CDR1 LGHDT and CDR2 YNNKEL (reference sequence). This chain's CDR3 is CASSQGIAISYNEQFF. The CDR3 nucleotides are TGTGCCAGCAGCCAAGGAATCGCGATCTCCTACAATGAGCAGTTCTTC.

This sequence joins TRBV11-1 and TRBJ2-5, with TRBD2 identical over 14 bases. J lost 0 bases, V lost 0 bases, and 6 bases had no gene match. Germline CDR1 is SGHAT and CDR2 is FQDESV (reference sequence). The CDR3 is 19 amino acids. The CDR3 DNA follows: TGTGCCAGCAGCTTAGCGCGGACTAGCGGGAGGATCCACCAAGAGACCCAGTACTTC. Protein product: CASSLARTSGRIHQETQYF.